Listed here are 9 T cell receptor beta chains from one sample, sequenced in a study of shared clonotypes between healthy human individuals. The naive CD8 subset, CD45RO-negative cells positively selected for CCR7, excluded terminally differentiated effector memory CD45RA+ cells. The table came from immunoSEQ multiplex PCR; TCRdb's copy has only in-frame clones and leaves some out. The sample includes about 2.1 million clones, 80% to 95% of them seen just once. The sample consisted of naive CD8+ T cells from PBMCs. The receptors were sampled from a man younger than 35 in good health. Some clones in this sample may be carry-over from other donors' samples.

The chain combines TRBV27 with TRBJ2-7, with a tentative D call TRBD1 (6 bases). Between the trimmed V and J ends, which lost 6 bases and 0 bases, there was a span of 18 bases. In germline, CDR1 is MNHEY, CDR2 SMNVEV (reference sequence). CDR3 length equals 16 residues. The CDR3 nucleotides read TGTGCCAGCAGCCCAGCGGCTTGGGGGCCCTCCTACGAGCAGTACTTC. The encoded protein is CASSPAAWGPSYEQYF.

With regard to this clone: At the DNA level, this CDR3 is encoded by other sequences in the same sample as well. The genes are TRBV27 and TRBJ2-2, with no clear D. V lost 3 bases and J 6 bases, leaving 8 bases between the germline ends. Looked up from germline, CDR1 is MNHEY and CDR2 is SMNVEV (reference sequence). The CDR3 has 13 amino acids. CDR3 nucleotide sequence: TGTGCCAGCAGTTTGTTGGGCGCCGGGGAGCTGTTTTTT. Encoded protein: CASSLLGAGELFF.

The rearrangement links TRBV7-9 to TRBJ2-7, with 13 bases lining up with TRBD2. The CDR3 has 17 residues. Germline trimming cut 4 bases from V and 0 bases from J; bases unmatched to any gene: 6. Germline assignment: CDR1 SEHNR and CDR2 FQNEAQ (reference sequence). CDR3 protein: CASSSGLAGDFSYEQYF. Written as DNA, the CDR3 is TGTGCCAGCAGCTCCGGACTAGCGGGAGATTTCTCCTACGAGCAGTACTTC.

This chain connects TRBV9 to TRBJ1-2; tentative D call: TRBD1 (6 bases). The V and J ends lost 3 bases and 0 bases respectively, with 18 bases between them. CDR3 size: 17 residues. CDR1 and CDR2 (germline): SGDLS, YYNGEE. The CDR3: CASSASTNGQPNYGYTF. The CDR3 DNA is TGTGCCAGCAGCGCCTCAACGAACGGACAGCCTAACTATGGCTACACCTTC.

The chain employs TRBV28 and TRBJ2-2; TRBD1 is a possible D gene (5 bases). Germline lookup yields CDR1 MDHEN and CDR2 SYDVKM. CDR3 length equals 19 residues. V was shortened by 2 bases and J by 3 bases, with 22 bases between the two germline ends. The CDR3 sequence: CASSLAVHFATEYTGELFF. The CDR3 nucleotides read TGTGCCAGCAGTTTAGCCGTACATTTCGCGACAGAATACACCGGGGAGCTGTTTTTT.

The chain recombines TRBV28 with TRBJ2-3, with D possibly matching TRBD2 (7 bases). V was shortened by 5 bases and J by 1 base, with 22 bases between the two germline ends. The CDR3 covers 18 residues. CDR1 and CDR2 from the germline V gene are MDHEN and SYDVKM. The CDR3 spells CASSQLPRGAPGTDTQYF. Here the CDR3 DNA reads TGTGCCAGCAGTCAACTCCCCCGGGGGGCGCCGGGCACAGATACGCAGTATTTT.

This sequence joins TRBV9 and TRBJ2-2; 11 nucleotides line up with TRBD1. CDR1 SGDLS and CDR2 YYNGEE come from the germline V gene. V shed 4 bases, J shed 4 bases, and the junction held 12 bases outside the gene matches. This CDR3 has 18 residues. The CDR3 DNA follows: TGTGCCAGCAGCCTCGCCGGGACAGGGGGTTCGGCCACCGGGGAGCTGTTTTTT. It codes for CASSLAGTGGSATGELFF.

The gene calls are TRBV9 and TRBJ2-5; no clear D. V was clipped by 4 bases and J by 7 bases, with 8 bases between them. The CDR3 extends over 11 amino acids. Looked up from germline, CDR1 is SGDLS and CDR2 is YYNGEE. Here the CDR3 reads CASSTLGTQYF. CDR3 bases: TGTGCCAGCAGCACCTTAGGGACCCAGTACTTC.

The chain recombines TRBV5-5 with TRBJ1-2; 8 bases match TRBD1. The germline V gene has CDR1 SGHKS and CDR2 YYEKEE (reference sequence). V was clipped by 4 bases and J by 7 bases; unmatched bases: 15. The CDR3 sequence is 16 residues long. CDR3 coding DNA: TGTGCCAGCAGCCCCGGAGGTTGGGCAGGGGGCTTTGGCTACACCTTC. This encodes CASSPGGWAGGFGYTF. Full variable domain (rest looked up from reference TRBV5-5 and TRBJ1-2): DAGVTQSPTHLIKTRGQQVTLRCSPISGHKSVSWYQQVLGQGPQFIFQYYEKEERGRGNFPDRFSARQFPNYSSELNVNALLLGDSALYLCASSPGGWAGGFGYTFGSGTRLTVV.